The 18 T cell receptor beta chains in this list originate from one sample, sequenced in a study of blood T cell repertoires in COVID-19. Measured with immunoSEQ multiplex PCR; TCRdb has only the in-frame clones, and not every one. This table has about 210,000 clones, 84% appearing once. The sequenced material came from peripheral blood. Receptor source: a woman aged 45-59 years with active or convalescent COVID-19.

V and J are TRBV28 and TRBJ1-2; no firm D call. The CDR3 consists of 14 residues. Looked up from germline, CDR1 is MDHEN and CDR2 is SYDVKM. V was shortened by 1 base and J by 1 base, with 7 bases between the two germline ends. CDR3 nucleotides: TGTGCCAGCAGTTTATACAAGAATAACTATGGCTACACCTTC. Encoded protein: CASSLYKNNYGYTF.

CDR3 residues: CSASRAGLGEQYV. In nucleotides, the CDR3 is TGCAGTGCTAGTCGCGCAGGGCTGGGCGAGCAGTACGTC. This rearrangement joins TRBV20-1 to TRBJ2-7, with a weak D call TRBD1 (5 bases). CDR1 is DFQATT and CDR2 is SNEGSKA in the germline V gene (reference sequence). The CDR3 length is 13 residues. V lost 3 bases and J 6 bases, leaving 15 bases between the germline ends.

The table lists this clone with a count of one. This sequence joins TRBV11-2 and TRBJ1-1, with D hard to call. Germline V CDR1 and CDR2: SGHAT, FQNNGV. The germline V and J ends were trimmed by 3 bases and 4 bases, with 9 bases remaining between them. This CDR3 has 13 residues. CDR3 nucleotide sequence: TGTGCCAGCAGCTTCGGAGGGCCCACTGAAGCTTTCTTT. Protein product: CASSFGGPTEAFF.

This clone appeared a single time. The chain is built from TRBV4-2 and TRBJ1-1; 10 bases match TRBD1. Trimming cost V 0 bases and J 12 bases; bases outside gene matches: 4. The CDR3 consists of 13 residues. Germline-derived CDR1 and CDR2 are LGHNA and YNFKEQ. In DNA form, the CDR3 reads TGTGCCAGCAGCCAAGATCTGGGACAGGGGCCTTTCTTT. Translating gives CASSQDLGQGPFF.

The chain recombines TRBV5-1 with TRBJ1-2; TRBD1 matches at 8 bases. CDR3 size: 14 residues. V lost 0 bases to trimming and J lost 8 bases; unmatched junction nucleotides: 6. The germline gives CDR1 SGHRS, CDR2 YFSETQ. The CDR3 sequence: CASSLADRVSGYTF. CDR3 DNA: TGCGCCAGCAGCTTGGCGGACAGGGTGAGCGGCTACACCTTC.

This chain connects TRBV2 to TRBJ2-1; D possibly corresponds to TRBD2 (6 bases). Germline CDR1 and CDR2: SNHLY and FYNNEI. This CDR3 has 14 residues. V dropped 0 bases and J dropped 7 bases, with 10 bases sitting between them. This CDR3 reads CASSEAFRENEQFF. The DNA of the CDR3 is TGTGCCAGCAGTGAAGCTTTCCGGGAGAATGAGCAGTTCTTC.

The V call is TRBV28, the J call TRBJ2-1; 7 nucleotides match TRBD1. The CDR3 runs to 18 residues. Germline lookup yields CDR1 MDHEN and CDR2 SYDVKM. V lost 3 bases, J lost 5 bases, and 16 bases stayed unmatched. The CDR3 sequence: CASSFAGGGFGDHNEQFF. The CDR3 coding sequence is TGTGCCAGCAGTTTTGCAGGGGGTGGGTTTGGTGACCACAATGAGCAGTTCTTC.

The CDR3 coding sequence is TGTGCCAGCAGTTTATTACAGAATGGCTACACCTTC. It codes for CASSLLQNGYTF. The V call is TRBV28, the J call TRBJ1-2; D is undetermined. Germline V gene sequence: CDR1 MDHEN, CDR2 SYDVKM. With 1 base removed from V and 6 bases from J, the gap between germline ends came to 6 bases. The CDR3 is made up of 12 amino acids.

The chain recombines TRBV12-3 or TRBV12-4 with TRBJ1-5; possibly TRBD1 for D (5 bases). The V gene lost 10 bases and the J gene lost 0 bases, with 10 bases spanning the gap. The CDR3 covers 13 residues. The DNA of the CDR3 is TGTGCCATCCCGGGACTTAGCAATCAGCCCCAGCATTTT. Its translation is CAIPGLSNQPQHF.

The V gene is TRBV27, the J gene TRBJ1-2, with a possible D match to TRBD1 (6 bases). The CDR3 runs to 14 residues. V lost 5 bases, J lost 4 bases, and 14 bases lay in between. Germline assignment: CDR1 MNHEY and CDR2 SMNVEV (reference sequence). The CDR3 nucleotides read TGTGCCAGCAGTCCACGGGACAATATCTATGGCTACACCTTC. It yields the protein CASSPRDNIYGYTF.

CDR3 bases: TGCAGCGTCCGGGACATCCGGAACACTGAAGCTTTCTTT. It encodes CSVRDIRNTEAFF. The chain joins TRBV29-1 to TRBJ1-1; weak D call: TRBD1 (6 bases). This CDR3 has 13 residues. Germline V gives CDR1 SQVTM, CDR2 ANQGSEA. Trimming pared 6 bases from V and 1 base from J, leaving 12 bases between. Based on the CDR3 plus reference TRBV29-1 and TRBJ1-1, the full variable domain is SAVISQKPSRDICQRGTSLTIQCQVDSQVTMMFWYRQQPGQSLTLIATANQGSEATYESGFVIDKFPISRPNLTFSTLTVSNMSPEDSSIYLCSVRDIRNTEAFFGQGTRLTVV.

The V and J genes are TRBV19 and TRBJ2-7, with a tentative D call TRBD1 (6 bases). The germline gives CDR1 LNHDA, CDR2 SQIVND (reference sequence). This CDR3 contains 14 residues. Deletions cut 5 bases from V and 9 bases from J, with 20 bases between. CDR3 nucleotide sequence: TGTGCCAGTAGTGCCGCAGGGGCTATGAGTGCGCAGTACTTC. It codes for CASSAAGAMSAQYF.

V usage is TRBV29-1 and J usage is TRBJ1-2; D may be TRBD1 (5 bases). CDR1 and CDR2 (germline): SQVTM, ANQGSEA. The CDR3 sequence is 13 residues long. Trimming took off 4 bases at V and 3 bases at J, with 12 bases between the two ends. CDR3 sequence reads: CSVVGVGYYGYTF. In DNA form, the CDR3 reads TGCAGCGTTGTAGGGGTAGGATACTATGGCTACACCTTC. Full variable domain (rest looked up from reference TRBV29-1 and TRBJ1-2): SAVISQKPSRDICQRGTSLTIQCQVDSQVTMMFWYRQQPGQSLTLIATANQGSEATYESGFVIDKFPISRPNLTFSTLTVSNMSPEDSSIYLCSVVGVGYYGYTFGSGTRLTVV.

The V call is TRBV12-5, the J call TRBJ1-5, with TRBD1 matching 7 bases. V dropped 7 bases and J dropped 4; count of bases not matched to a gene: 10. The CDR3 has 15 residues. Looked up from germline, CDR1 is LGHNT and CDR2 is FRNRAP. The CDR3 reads CASEGSGGSNQPQHF. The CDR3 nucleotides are TGTGCTAGTGAGGGGTCAGGGGGTAGTAATCAGCCCCAGCATTTT.

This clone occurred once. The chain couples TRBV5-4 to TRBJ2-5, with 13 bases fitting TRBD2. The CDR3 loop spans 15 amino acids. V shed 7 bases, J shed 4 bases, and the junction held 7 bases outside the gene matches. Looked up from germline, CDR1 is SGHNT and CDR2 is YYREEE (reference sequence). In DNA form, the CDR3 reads TGTGCCAGCTCAGGGACTAGCGGGAATGGAGAGACCCAGTACTTC. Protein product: CASSGTSGNGETQYF.

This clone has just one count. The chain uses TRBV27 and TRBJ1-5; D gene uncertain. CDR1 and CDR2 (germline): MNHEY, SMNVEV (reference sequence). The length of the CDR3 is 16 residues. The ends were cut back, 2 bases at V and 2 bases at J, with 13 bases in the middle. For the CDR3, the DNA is TGTGCCAGCAGTTTAGTCCCTCATGCGGGCAATCAGCCCCAGCATTTT. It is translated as CASSLVPHAGNQPQHF.

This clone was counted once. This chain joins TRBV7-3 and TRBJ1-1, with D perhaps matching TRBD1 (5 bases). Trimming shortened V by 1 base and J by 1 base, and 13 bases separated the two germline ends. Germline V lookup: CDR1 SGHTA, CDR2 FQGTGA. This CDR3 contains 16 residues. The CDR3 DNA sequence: TGTGCCAGCAGCTTAAGCGGCAGGGCGTGGAACACTGAAGCTTTCTTT. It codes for CASSLSGRAWNTEAFF.

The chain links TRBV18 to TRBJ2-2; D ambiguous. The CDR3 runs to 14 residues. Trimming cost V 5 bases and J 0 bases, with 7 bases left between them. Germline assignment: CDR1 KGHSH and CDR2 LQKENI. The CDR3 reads CASSGSTNTGELFF. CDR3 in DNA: TGTGCCAGCTCAGGCTCCACGAACACCGGGGAGCTGTTTTTT.